This T cell receptor beta chain was captured by sequencing in a study of blood T cell repertoires in COVID-19. Study-level background: Whether acute or convalescent, the COVID-19 samples came from the United States, Italy and Spain. From T cells, B-cell-depleted T cells, or PBMCs came the material, which was cDNA or gDNA.

Looked up from germline, CDR1 is LGHDT and CDR2 is YNNKEL (reference sequence). Trimming removed 0 bases at V and 5 bases at J, with 10 bases between. CDR3 length: 15 residues. In assigning cohorts, the study relied on participant-reported clinical history. Only in-frame clones appear in the TCRdb table, and some are missing; sequencing was by immunoSEQ multiplex PCR. The profile shows about 240,000 clones, around 86% of them singletons. The source material was PBMCs or T cells enriched from blood (not recorded which). The receptor comes from a woman aged 40 to 50 with acute COVID-19. The chain has TRBV3-1 (or the pseudogene TRBV3-2) and TRBJ1-4; no clear D. The CDR3 bases are TGTGCCAGCAGCCAAGAGGTGTCGGTAAATGAAAAACTGTTTTTT. The encoded protein is CASSQEVSVNEKLFF.